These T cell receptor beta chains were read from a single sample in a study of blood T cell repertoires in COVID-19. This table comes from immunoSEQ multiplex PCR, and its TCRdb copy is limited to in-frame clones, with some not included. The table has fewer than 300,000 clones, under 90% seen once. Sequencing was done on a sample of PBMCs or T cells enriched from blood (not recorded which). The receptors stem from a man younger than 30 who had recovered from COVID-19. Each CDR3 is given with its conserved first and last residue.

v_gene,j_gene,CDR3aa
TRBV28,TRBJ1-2,CASSNPTGTVFGYTF
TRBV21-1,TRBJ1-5,CASSKAEPTGPSNQPQHF
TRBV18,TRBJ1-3,CASSPRGGSGNTIYF
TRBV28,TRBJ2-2,CASNQGQPTGELFF
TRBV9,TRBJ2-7,CASSVTGSSYEQYF
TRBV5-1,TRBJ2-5,CASSPNRGETQYF
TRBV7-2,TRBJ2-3,CASSLASAGGVWDTQYF
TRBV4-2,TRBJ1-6,CASSQPGTGSSPLHF
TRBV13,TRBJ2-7,CASSGPGQGQYEQYF
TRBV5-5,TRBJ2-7,CASSRAYELVRYEQYF
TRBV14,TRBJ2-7,CASSYRTSGVYEQYF
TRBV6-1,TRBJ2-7,CASSEGVRTGTSYEQYF
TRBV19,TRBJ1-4,CASSHGGANEKLFF
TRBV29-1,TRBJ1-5,CSVDPGMNQPQHF
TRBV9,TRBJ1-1,CASSVVDRPEAFF
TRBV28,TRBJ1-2,CASSSTANYGYTF